Listed here are 19 T cell receptor beta chains from one sample, sequenced in a study of T cell repertoires in aging, cancer and after chemotherapy. Multiplex touch-down PCR with TRB-A/B primers amplified rearranged V-D-J TRB sequences. TCRdb re-called the multiplex PCR reads with MiXCR, one entry per CDR3 protein. Of 15,000 to 20,000 distinct CDR3 sequences listed, roughly 37% are singletons. Peripheral blood genomic DNA, not sorted cells or RNA, was the template. The specimen sequenced was blood. These TCRs come from a human donor with a solid tumor.

This clonotype has a handful of counts. The chain couples TRBV6-1 to TRBJ1-2; tentative D call: TRBD1 (5 bases). CDR3 length: 14 amino acids. The germline gives CDR1 MNHNS, CDR2 SASEGT. V was shortened by 5 bases and J by 4 bases, with 14 bases between the two germline ends. CDR3 DNA: TGTGCCAGCAGTACCCGGGACGCTTTCTATGGCTACACCTTC. This gives the protein CASSTRDAFYGYTF.

The gene calls are TRBV15 and TRBJ1-2; D not resolved. In germline, CDR1 is LNHNV, CDR2 YYDKDF (reference sequence). CDR3 size: 15 residues. The V gene lost 0 bases and the J gene lost 4 bases, with 12 bases spanning the gap. CDR3 DNA: TGTGCCACCAGCAGAGATCGGAACAGCGCCTATGGCTACACCTTC. It translates to CATSRDRNSAYGYTF.

The chain employs TRBV5-1 and TRBJ1-1; 7 positions agree with TRBD1. CDR1 is SGHRS and CDR2 is YFSETQ in the germline V gene. This CDR3 spans 14 amino acids. J lost 0 bases, V lost 4 bases, and 3 bases had no gene match. CDR3 sequence reads: CASSRGTVNTEAFF. In DNA form, the CDR3 reads TGCGCCAGCAGCCGGGGGACAGTGAACACTGAAGCTTTCTTT. The whole variable domain, filled in from reference TRBV5-1 and TRBJ1-1, reads KAGVTQTPRYLIKTRGQQVTLSCSPISGHRSVSWYQQTPGQGLQFLFEYFSETQRNKGNFPGRFSGRQFSNSRSEMNVSTLELGDSALYLCASSRGTVNTEAFFGQGTRLTVV.

J is TRBJ2-3 and V is TRBV6-1; perhaps TRBD2 as D (5 bases). CDR1 MNHNS and CDR2 SASEGT come from the germline V gene. V lost 3 bases and J 1 base, leaving 14 bases between the germline ends. This CDR3 contains 16 residues. The CDR3 loop is CASSERAPLGTDTQYF. DNA of the CDR3: TGTGCCAGCAGTGAGCGGGCCCCGTTGGGCACAGATACGCAGTATTTT.

This chain joins TRBV27 and TRBJ1-1, with a possible D match to TRBD1 (5 bases). Trimming cost V 6 bases and J 3 bases, with 17 bases left between them. From germline, CDR1 is MNHEY and CDR2 SMNVEV (reference sequence). There are 15 residues in the CDR3. CDR3 DNA sequence: TGTGCCAGCAGACGTGCCGGGGGAGGTTACACTGAAGCTTTCTTT. Protein: CASRRAGGGYTEAFF.

This chain links TRBV19 with TRBJ2-1; 9 nucleotides match TRBD2. Germline V gene data show CDR1 as LNHDA and CDR2 as SQIVND (reference sequence). The CDR3 runs 18 residues. V was pared by 0 bases and J by 5 bases, with 11 bases of the junction left unmatched. In DNA form, the CDR3 reads TGTGCCAGTAGTATAGATCAGACTAGCGGCAATCCAAACAATGAGCAGTTCTTC. Residues: CASSIDQTSGNPNNEQFF.

The genes are TRBV27 and TRBJ1-2; possibly TRBD1 for D (6 bases). This CDR3 spans 15 amino acids. Trimming pared 4 bases from V and 4 bases from J, leaving 16 bases between. Germline V gives CDR1 MNHEY, CDR2 SMNVEV (reference sequence). The CDR3: CASSSFGGRIYGYTF. The CDR3 DNA reads as TGTGCCAGCAGTTCATTCGGGGGCCGGATCTATGGCTACACCTTC.

This clonotype was seen only a few times. This chain uses TRBV6-5 with TRBJ2-1; no firm D call. The CDR3 covers 15 residues. The germline V gene has CDR1 MNHEY and CDR2 SVGAGI. V dropped 5 bases and J dropped 5 bases, with 16 bases sitting between them. CDR3 region: CASSPWTSANNEQFF. The CDR3 region has the DNA TGTGCCAGCAGTCCCTGGACGTCGGCGAACAATGAGCAGTTCTTC.

The V call is TRBV11-1, the J call TRBJ1-5; no firm D call. The V gene's germline CDR1 is SGHAT and CDR2 FQDESV (reference sequence). The CDR3 has 14 amino acids. Trimming pared 1 base from V and 2 bases from J, leaving 6 bases between. CDR3: CASSLGDGNQPQHF. The CDR3 coding sequence is TGTGCCAGCAGCTTAGGGGATGGCAATCAGCCCCAGCATTTT.

The CDR3 nucleotides read TGTGCCAGCAGCCCCGGGGGGGCCAGGGGGGGCGAGCAGTACTTC. Translated, it gives CASSPGGARGGEQYF. V gene TRBV13 combines with J gene TRBJ2-7; D might be TRBD2 (8 bases). The V end was cut by 5 bases, the J end by 6 bases, with 20 bases between. The CDR3 runs 15 residues. Germline CDR1 and CDR2: PRHDT and FYEKMQ (reference sequence).

This clonotype has a handful of counts. This chain links TRBV27 with TRBJ2-7; D is perhaps TRBD1 or TRBD2 (5 bases each). With 0 bases removed from V and 4 bases from J, the gap between germline ends came to 7 bases. Germline values: CDR1 MNHEY, CDR2 SMNVEV (reference sequence). CDR3 size: 13 residues. CDR3 residues: CASSLSEGYEQYF. For the CDR3, the DNA is TGTGCCAGCAGTTTATCCGAGGGGTACGAGCAGTACTTC.

CDR3: CASGGSYNSPLHF. In DNA, the CDR3 is TGTGCCAGCGGAGGTTCCTATAATTCACCCCTCCACTTT. The chain joins TRBV6-5 to TRBJ1-6, with D hard to call. Germline V CDR1 and CDR2: MNHEY, SVGAGI. V was trimmed by 8 bases and J by 1 base, leaving 6 bases between them. This CDR3 has 13 amino acids.

In this sample, this clonotype turned up a few times. This rearrangement joins TRBV13 to TRBJ1-2; 9 bases are shared with TRBD1. The V segment lost 5 bases and the J segment 4 bases; nucleotides outside the gene matches: 8. The CDR3 runs 15 residues. Germline CDR1 PRHDT, CDR2 FYEKMQ (reference sequence). Here the CDR3 DNA reads TGTGCCAGCAGCCCCAGGGGACAGGGAATCTATGGCTACACCTTC. Protein sequence: CASSPRGQGIYGYTF.

The gene calls are TRBV24-1 and TRBJ2-1; TRBD2 matches 7 bases. V trimming: 3 bases; J trimming: 8 bases; junction bases outside the gene matches: 12. The length of the CDR3 is 16 residues. Germline CDR1 is KGHDR and CDR2 is SFDVKD. The CDR3, as DNA: TGTGCCACCAGTGATCCCCCTGGCGGGAGTGTCGATGAGCAGTTCTTC. This sequence encodes CATSDPPGGSVDEQFF.

The table lists this clonotype with a few counts. The chain recombines TRBV15 with TRBJ2-5; 13 bases fit TRBD2. V shed 0 bases, J shed 4 bases, and the junction held 8 bases outside the gene matches. Germline-derived CDR1 and CDR2 are LNHNV and YYDKDF (reference sequence). The CDR3 has 18 residues. CDR3 bases: TGTGCCACCAGCAGAGATCCCCAGAGGACTAGCGGGGGAGAGACCCAGTACTTC. Its protein product is CATSRDPQRTSGGETQYF.

This rearrangement joins TRBV19 to TRBJ2-7; 9 bases line up with TRBD2. The CDR3 contains 14 residues. Trimming at V came to 8 bases and at J to 1 base, leaving 6 bases not matched to a gene. Germline CDR1 is LNHDA and CDR2 is SQIVND (reference sequence). Here the CDR3 DNA reads TGTGCCAGTGAGCGCGGGAGGGGGTCCTACGAGCAGTACTTC. Protein: CASERGRGSYEQYF.

The chain carries TRBV19 and TRBJ1-2; no firm D call. The V end lost 4 bases, the J end lost 2 bases, and 11 bases lay between the germline ends. This CDR3 is 14 amino acids long. The germline CDR1 and CDR2 sequences are LNHDA and SQIVND (reference sequence). As DNA, the CDR3 is TGTGCCAGTAGTACCACGACGGACAACTATGGCTACACCTTC. Protein sequence: CASSTTTDNYGYTF.

This clonotype was seen only a few times. The chain joins TRBV30 to TRBJ2-1; D gene ambiguous. CDR3 length equals 12 residues. In germline, CDR1 is GTSNPN, CDR2 SVGIG (reference sequence). V lost 5 bases and J lost 6, with 11 bases in between. The CDR3 DNA follows: TGTGCCTGGGGCAGCCTTTTCAATGAGCAGTTCTTC. Protein sequence: CAWGSLFNEQFF.

This clonotype was picked up a small number of times. The gene calls are TRBV19 and TRBJ2-2, with D perhaps TRBD2 (5 bases). The V end was cut by 5 bases, the J end by 6 bases, with 7 bases between. Germline values: CDR1 LNHDA, CDR2 SQIVND (reference sequence). The CDR3 is 12 residues long. CDR3: CASSPSSGELFF. The CDR3 bases are TGTGCCAGTAGTCCTAGCTCCGGGGAGCTGTTTTTT.